What follows are 21 T cell receptor beta chains derived from one specimen sequenced in a study of regulatory T cells in long-lasting Graves disease. Arm-PCR with iRepertoire HTBI primers amplified the CDR3 regions for these TCR beta libraries. MiXCR was run by TCRdb on the multiplex PCR reads, yielding one entry per CDR3 protein. The sample has about 350,000 distinct CDR3 sequences; 16% are singletons. Time point defined: newly diagnosed GD, antithyroid drugs for less than 3 months. Making the TCR library involved RNA that had been extracted from PBMCs. The data also belong to a second study, concerning T cells in Graves' hyperthyroidism and ophthalmopathy.

The input for sequencing was peripheral blood mononuclear cells (PBMCs), taken at new diagnosis, from a patient treated with antithyroid drugs. The receptors derive from a man aged 35 to 55 with Graves disease.

The V call is TRBV6-1, the J call TRBJ1-2; 7 bases map to TRBD1. The J segment lost 2 bases and the V segment lost 7 bases, leaving 10 bases of the junction unmatched. The CDR3 covers 15 residues. The germline CDR1 and CDR2 sequences are MNHNS and SASEGT. In DNA form, the CDR3 reads TGTGCCAGCATGGGACAGACCGGAGAGAACTATGGCTACACCTTC. It specifies CASMGQTGENYGYTF.

J is TRBJ2-7 and V is TRBV13, with a tentative D call TRBD1 (6 bases). V dropped 2 bases and J dropped 0 bases, with 14 bases sitting between them. The V gene's germline CDR1 is PRHDT and CDR2 FYEKMQ (reference sequence). The CDR3 spans 16 residues. The CDR3 sequence is CASSLFGTQVSYEQYF. The CDR3 nucleotides read TGTGCCAGCAGCTTATTCGGGACACAAGTCTCCTACGAGCAGTACTTC.

The sample holds many counts of this clonotype. The V gene is TRBV3-1, the J gene TRBJ2-5; D tentatively reads TRBD1 or TRBD2 (5 bases each). V was pared by 4 bases and J by 4 bases, with 16 bases between. The CDR3 is 15 residues long. Per germline, CDR1 LGHDT and CDR2 YNNKEL (reference sequence). CDR3: CASSPPGLWGETQYF. The CDR3 DNA sequence: TGTGCCAGCAGCCCGCCGGGGCTCTGGGGAGAGACCCAGTACTTC.

This clonotype was detected many times. CDR3 region: CSSRRAQETQYF. In DNA, the CDR3 is TGCAGCTCCCGTCGGGCCCAAGAGACCCAGTACTTC. The J gene is TRBJ2-5, the V gene TRBV29-1; D gene ambiguous. Germline V CDR1 and CDR2: SQVTM, ANQGSEA. The CDR3 loop spans 12 amino acids. With 8 bases removed from V and 1 base from J, the gap between germline ends came to 11 bases.

This clonotype was observed a handful of times. The chain recombines TRBV6-5 with TRBJ2-3; perhaps TRBD2 as D (6 bases). CDR1 and CDR2 from the germline V gene are MNHEY and SVGAGI. CDR3 length: 16 amino acids. V was clipped by 0 bases and J by 2 bases, with 12 bases between them. The CDR3 DNA reads TGTGCCAGCAGTTACTCAGGGGCGGGGAACACAGATACGCAGTATTTT. Translation: CASSYSGAGNTDTQYF.

This clonotype was detected a few times. This may arise from a read error, as a much more abundant clone is one base away. The V gene is TRBV6-2 or TRBV6-3, the J gene TRBJ2-1, with D maybe TRBD2 (6 bases). Germline CDR1 is MNHEY and CDR2 is SVGEGT. Trimming removed 2 bases from V and 3 bases from J, with 8 bases in between. The CDR3 consists of 14 residues. CDR3 nucleotide sequence: TGTGCCAGCAGTTACAAGGGAGGCTACAATGAGCAGTTCTTC. Its protein product is CASSYKGGYNEQFF.

This clonotype occurred many times. The chain employs TRBV27 and TRBJ2-1, with D maybe TRBD2 (6 bases). The germline gives CDR1 MNHEY, CDR2 SMNVEV (reference sequence). The V gene lost 2 bases and the J gene lost 10 bases, with 15 bases spanning the gap. This CDR3 comprises 14 residues. In nucleotides, the CDR3 is TGTGCCAGCAGTTTAACCCTAGGAGGGTGGGAGCAGTTCTTC. Translating gives CASSLTLGGWEQFF.

V gene TRBV7-2 combines with J gene TRBJ2-3; D might be TRBD1 or TRBD2, each matching 5 bases. The CDR3 covers 15 residues. Germline V gene sequence: CDR1 SGHTA, CDR2 FQGNSA. Trimming pared 4 bases from V and 4 bases from J, leaving 15 bases between. CDR3 in amino acids: CASSSAPGSADTQYF. The CDR3 DNA reads TGTGCCAGCAGCTCAGCACCAGGGAGCGCAGATACGCAGTATTTT.

This clonotype was detected ten times or more. The chain couples TRBV5-1 to TRBJ1-1; D is possibly TRBD1 (5 bases). V lost 1 base and J 5 bases, leaving 9 bases between the germline ends. The germline gives CDR1 SGHRS, CDR2 YFSETQ. This CDR3 has 13 amino acids. The CDR3 protein is CASSLLGVTEAFF. The DNA of the CDR3 is TGCGCCAGCAGCTTGCTGGGGGTAACTGAAGCTTTCTTT. Together with reference TRBV5-1 and TRBJ1-1, the CDR3 gives the full variable domain: KAGVTQTPRYLIKTRGQQVTLSCSPISGHRSVSWYQQTPGQGLQFLFEYFSETQRNKGNFPGRFSGRQFSNSRSEMNVSTLELGDSALYLCASSLLGVTEAFFGQGTRLTVV.

J is TRBJ1-1 and V is TRBV7-3; 8 nucleotides agree with TRBD1. The CDR3 consists of 14 residues. Germline V gene sequence: CDR1 SGHTA, CDR2 FQGTGA. Trimming at V came to 6 bases and at J to 7 bases, leaving 10 bases not matched to a gene. The CDR3 DNA reads as TGTGCCAGCAGGCAGGGGGCCGCGGATCGTGAAGCTTTCTTT. This codes for CASRQGAADREAFF.

This clonotype occurred a few times. V gene TRBV4-2 combines with J gene TRBJ2-1; D is unclear. Per germline, CDR1 LGHNA and CDR2 YNFKEQ. The CDR3 has 15 residues. V shed 0 bases and J shed 5 bases, with 11 bases lying between them. The CDR3 loop is CASSQERGSDNEQFF. The CDR3 bases are TGTGCCAGCAGCCAAGAGCGCGGTTCTGACAATGAGCAGTTCTTC.

This clonotype has at least ten counts. This chain joins TRBV4-1 and TRBJ2-1, with D maybe TRBD1 (7 bases). Germline V gene data show CDR1 as MGHRA and CDR2 as YSYEKL. The length of the CDR3 is 16 residues. Trimming cost V 0 bases and J 2 bases, with 11 bases left between them. CDR3 in amino acids: CASSQDQGGAYNEQFF. CDR3 coding DNA: TGCGCCAGCAGCCAAGATCAGGGGGGAGCCTACAATGAGCAGTTCTTC.

This clonotype was seen many times. The rearrangement uses TRBV6-2 or TRBV6-3 and TRBJ2-5; 7 nucleotides agree with TRBD2. This CDR3 contains 14 residues. CDR1 is MNHEY, CDR2 SVGEGT, per germline. The V gene end was trimmed by 5 bases and the J gene end by 3 bases; junction bases not matched to a gene: 6. CDR3: CASSRAGSEETQYF. CDR3 bases: TGTGCCAGCAGTCGAGCGGGGTCAGAAGAGACCCAGTACTTC.

The chain combines TRBV9 with TRBJ2-1, with TRBD2 identical over 11 bases. The CDR3 has 16 residues. With 5 bases clipped from V and 7 bases from J, the junction kept 11 bases outside the gene matches. Germline CDR1 reads SGDLS; CDR2 reads YYNGEE. The CDR3 spells CASSSPTSGTGNEQFF. The CDR3 bases are TGTGCCAGCAGTTCCCCGACTAGCGGGACGGGGAATGAGCAGTTCTTC.

This clonotype was observed many times. This sequence joins TRBV24-1 and TRBJ1-5; maybe TRBD1 (6 bases). This CDR3 has 16 residues. Germline CDR1 KGHDR, CDR2 SFDVKD. The V gene lost 3 bases and the J gene lost 1 base, with 12 bases spanning the gap. The CDR3 is CATSDAGTTSNQPQHF. DNA of the CDR3: TGTGCCACCAGTGATGCCGGGACAACGAGCAATCAGCCCCAGCATTTT.

In its sample, this clonotype was seen many times. The J gene is TRBJ1-5, the V gene TRBV2; D is unclear. The ends were cut back, 5 bases at V and 1 base at J, with 9 bases in the middle. The CDR3 contains 14 residues. CDR1 and CDR2 from the germline V gene are SNHLY and FYNNEI. In DNA, the CDR3 is TGTGCCAGCAGTTTTTACATCAGCAATCAGCCCCAGCATTTT. It yields the protein CASSFYISNQPQHF.

This clonotype has at least ten counts. The chain combines TRBV10-3 with TRBJ2-3; 9 bases are a match to TRBD1. Germline V lookup: CDR1 ENHRY, CDR2 SYGVKD. Losses at the gene ends were 6 bases for V and 0 bases for J; bases not matched to a gene: 7. The CDR3 is 16 residues long. CDR3 sequence: CAISAWTGVSTDTQYF. For the CDR3, the DNA is TGTGCCATCAGCGCGTGGACAGGGGTTAGCACAGATACGCAGTATTTT.

Comments on this clonotype: At one boundary the junction diverges from the germline segment, which might be a read error. The chain couples TRBV5-1 to TRBJ1-1; D unclear. Germline lookup yields CDR1 SGHRS and CDR2 YFSETQ. The CDR3 is made up of 12 amino acids. CDR3 DNA sequence: TGTGCCAGCAGCTTTGAAGGCTTACAAGCTTTCTTT. Amino acid sequence: CASSFEGLQAFF.

In its sample, this clonotype was seen many times. The chain has TRBV18 and TRBJ2-7; D uncertain. CDR3 length: 14 residues. Germline CDR1 KGHSH, CDR2 LQKENI. V lost 2 bases and J 2 bases, leaving 10 bases between the germline ends. CDR3 nucleotides: TGTGCCAGCTCACCATTGGATAGGACCTACGAGCAGTACTTC. Translation gives CASSPLDRTYEQYF.

Ten or more counts support this clonotype. This rearrangement joins TRBV27 to TRBJ2-3; no clear D. There are 16 residues in the CDR3. Germline V gene data show CDR1 as MNHEY and CDR2 as SMNVEV (reference sequence). V lost 8 bases, J lost 0 bases, and 18 bases lay in between. CDR3 loop: CASSWLRFLSTDTQYF. The CDR3 nucleotides read TGTGCCAGCTCTTGGCTCCGGTTTCTTAGCACAGATACGCAGTATTTT.

This clonotype was seen ten or more times. The chain links TRBV4-1 to TRBJ2-5; 9 bases align to TRBD2. This CDR3 region has 15 residues. Germline trimming cut 0 bases from V and 2 bases from J; bases unmatched to any gene: 1. Germline CDR1 MGHRA, CDR2 YSYEKL. The CDR3 bases are TGCGCCAGCAGCCAAGATACTAGCGGGCAAGAGACCCAGTACTTC. Its translation is CASSQDTSGQETQYF.